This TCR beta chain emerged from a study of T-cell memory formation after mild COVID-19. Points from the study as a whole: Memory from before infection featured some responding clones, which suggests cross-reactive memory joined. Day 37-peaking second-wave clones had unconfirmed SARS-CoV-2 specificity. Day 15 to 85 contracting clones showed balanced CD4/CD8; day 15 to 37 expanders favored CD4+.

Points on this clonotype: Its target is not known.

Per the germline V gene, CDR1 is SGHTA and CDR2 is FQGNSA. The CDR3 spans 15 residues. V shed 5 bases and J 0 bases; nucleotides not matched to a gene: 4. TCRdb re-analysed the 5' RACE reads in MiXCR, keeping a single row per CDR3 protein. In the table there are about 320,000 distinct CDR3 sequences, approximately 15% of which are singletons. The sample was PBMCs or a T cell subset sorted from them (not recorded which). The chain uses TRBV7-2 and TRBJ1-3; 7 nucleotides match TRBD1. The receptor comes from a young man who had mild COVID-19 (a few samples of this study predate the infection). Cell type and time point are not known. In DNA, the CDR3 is TGTGCCAGCAGCGGATACAGGGGCTCTGGAAACACCATATATTTT. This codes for CASSGYRGSGNTIYF.